What follows are 17 T cell receptor beta chains derived from one specimen sequenced in a study of shared clonotypes between healthy human individuals. TCRdb keeps only in-frame clones here, not all; method: immunoSEQ multiplex PCR. Altogether approximately 710,000 clones are present, around 90% being singletons, with the ten largest covering about a third. Sequenced material: memory CD8+ T cells from PBMCs. The subset was: CD45RO+ cells pooled with CCR7-negative TemRA cells. These receptors all stem from a man aged 18 to 30 in good health. Some clones in this sample may be carry-over from other donors' samples.

CDR3 coding DNA: TGTGCCAGCAGTTTACAACTAGCGGGAGGGGGGACCTACGAGCAGTACTTC. This gives the protein CASSLQLAGGGTYEQYF. The chain recombines TRBV27 with TRBJ2-7, with 13 positions matching TRBD2. The CDR3 sequence is 17 residues long. Germline CDR1 is MNHEY and CDR2 is SMNVEV (reference sequence). V lost 2 bases and J lost 2; bases outside the gene matches: 6.

This chain uses TRBV27 with TRBJ2-1; tentative D call: TRBD2 (5 bases). The germline V gene encodes CDR1 MNHEY and CDR2 SMNVEV (reference sequence). With 5 bases removed from V and 10 bases from J, the gap between germline ends came to 18 bases. This CDR3 region has 14 residues. CDR3 region: CASSRSALVVEQFF. In DNA form, the CDR3 reads TGTGCCAGCAGTCGAAGCGCACTAGTTGTCGAGCAGTTCTTC.

The chain recombines TRBV5-4 with TRBJ2-5; D is undetermined. Germline lookup yields CDR1 SGHNT and CDR2 YYREEE (reference sequence). The CDR3 is 14 residues long. Trimming took off 0 bases at V and 7 bases at J, with 13 bases between the two ends. The CDR3, as DNA: TGTGCCAGCAGCTTGGCTCAGGACCTAGGGACCCAGTACTTC. Its translation is CASSLAQDLGTQYF.

The CDR3 region is CASSPARGQQETQYF. In nucleotides, the CDR3 is TGTGCCAGCTCACCCGCGCGGGGACAGCAAGAGACCCAGTACTTC. V usage is TRBV18 and J usage is TRBJ2-5, with D maybe TRBD1 (7 bases). CDR3 length: 15 residues. In germline, CDR1 is KGHSH, CDR2 LQKENI. V was trimmed by 3 bases and J by 2 bases, leaving 13 bases between them.

This clone was counted once. The chain is built from TRBV5-4 and TRBJ2-7; 9 nucleotides agree with TRBD2. The CDR3 sequence is 14 residues long. Trimming cost V 4 bases and J 2 bases; bases outside gene matches: 4. CDR1 is SGHNT, CDR2 YYREEE, per germline (reference sequence). CDR3 DNA: TGTGCCAGCAGCGCCGGACTAGCGCCCTACGAGCAGTACTTC. This codes for CASSAGLAPYEQYF.

The sample holds a few counts of this clone. The chain employs TRBV28 and TRBJ1-5; D ambiguous. The CDR3 runs to 17 residues. Germline CDR1 reads MDHEN; CDR2 reads SYDVKM. The V gene lost 3 bases and the J gene lost 0 bases, with 15 bases spanning the gap. The CDR3 DNA is TGTGCCAGCAGTTTGTGGGGTCCGGATCATAGCAATCAGCCCCAGCATTTT. This translates into CASSLWGPDHSNQPQHF.

Comments on this clone: Other DNA sequences in this specimen translate into the identical CDR3. The chain joins TRBV5-1 to TRBJ2-5, with D uncertain. V was trimmed by 0 bases and J by 4 bases, leaving 13 bases between them. The CDR3 has 15 amino acids. Germline CDR1 SGHRS, CDR2 YFSETQ. The CDR3 sequence is CASSLAGRLGETQYF. The CDR3, as DNA: TGCGCCAGCAGCTTGGCCGGACGCCTCGGAGAGACCCAGTACTTC.

The chain employs TRBV9 and TRBJ1-1; D gene unclear. V lost 4 bases to trimming and J lost 3 bases, with 10 bases between them. The CDR3 covers 13 residues. In germline, CDR1 is SGDLS, CDR2 YYNGEE. The CDR3 nucleotides read TGTGCCAGCAGCTCCCGGGCCGACACTGAAGCTTTCTTT. Translating it yields CASSSRADTEAFF.

This clone occurred a few times. The chain recombines TRBV5-6 with TRBJ1-5; D gene ambiguous. V lost 0 bases and J 7 bases, leaving 14 bases between the germline ends. Germline values: CDR1 SGHDT, CDR2 YYEEEE. The CDR3 contains 15 residues. The CDR3, as DNA: TGTGCCAGCAGCTTGGCGGCAGGCCCGGGCCAGCCCCAGCATTTT. Translating it yields CASSLAAGPGQPQHF.

This clone was seen once. The V call is TRBV4-1, the J call TRBJ2-5; D may be TRBD1 (5 bases). The CDR3 runs 19 residues. The germline CDR1 and CDR2 sequences are MGHRA and YSYEKL. The ends were cut back, 1 base at V and 1 base at J, with 22 bases in the middle. CDR3 nucleotide sequence: TGCGCCAGCAGCCAAGTTAAGGTATCCCTCCAGGGCACCCAAGAGACCCAGTACTTC. As protein: CASSQVKVSLQGTQETQYF.

The chain links TRBV19 to TRBJ2-1; possibly TRBD1 for D (5 bases). The ends were cut back, 9 bases at V and 2 bases at J, with 14 bases in the middle. Looked up from germline, CDR1 is LNHDA and CDR2 is SQIVND (reference sequence). The CDR3 covers 14 residues. In DNA form, the CDR3 reads TGTGCCAGACCGGACACCTGGCCCTACAATGAGCAGTTCTTC. This encodes CARPDTWPYNEQFF.

V gene TRBV18 combines with J gene TRBJ2-7, with 10 bases identical to TRBD1. The CDR3 is 14 amino acids. Per germline, CDR1 KGHSH and CDR2 LQKENI. The V and J ends lost 0 bases and 9 bases, in that order; junction bases with no gene match: 5. The CDR3: CASSPPGTGDVQYF. The CDR3 DNA reads as TGTGCCAGCTCACCACCCGGGACAGGGGACGTGCAGTACTTC. The full variable domain, with the rest looked up from reference TRBV18 and TRBJ2-7, is NAGVMQNPRHLVRRRGQEARLRCSPMKGHSHVYWYRQLPEEGLKFMVYLQKENIIDESGMPKERFSAEFPKEGPSILRIQQVVRGDSAAYFCASSPPGTGDVQYFGPGTRLTVT.

The chain combines TRBV27 with TRBJ2-1, with 11 positions matching TRBD2. Losses at the gene ends were 3 bases for V and 4 bases for J; bases not matched to a gene: 5. This CDR3 region has 16 residues. Germline assignment: CDR1 MNHEY and CDR2 SMNVEV (reference sequence). The CDR3 region has the DNA TGTGCCAGCAGTTTGCTAGCGGGAGGTTATTACAATGAGCAGTTCTTC. Encoded protein: CASSLLAGGYYNEQFF.

The chain carries TRBV7-9 and TRBJ1-2; 7 bases fit TRBD1. V shed 6 bases, J shed 6 bases, and the junction held 7 bases outside the gene matches. Germline V gene lookup returns CDR1 SEHNR and CDR2 FQNEAQ (reference sequence). CDR3 size: 13 residues. For the CDR3, the DNA is TGTGCCAGCAGAGCTGACAGGGTAAATGGCTACACCTTC. As protein: CASRADRVNGYTF.

V usage is TRBV19 and J usage is TRBJ2-1; tentatively, D is TRBD2 (6 bases). From germline, CDR1 is LNHDA and CDR2 SQIVND (reference sequence). The CDR3 covers 17 residues. The ends were cut back, 3 bases at V and 4 bases at J, with 19 bases in the middle. The CDR3 region is CASSIWLYGDLYNEQFF. For the CDR3, the DNA is TGTGCCAGTAGTATTTGGCTTTACGGGGACTTGTACAATGAGCAGTTCTTC.

The rearrangement uses TRBV4-1 and TRBJ2-5; TRBD1 might be the D (5 bases). Trimming took off 0 bases at V and 2 bases at J, with 16 bases between the two ends. This CDR3 contains 17 residues. CDR1 is MGHRA and CDR2 is YSYEKL in the germline V gene. CDR3 DNA sequence: TGCGCCAGCAGCCAAGATAGGGGCGATCGGCGTCAAGAGACCCAGTACTTC. Its protein product is CASSQDRGDRRQETQYF.

This chain links TRBV4-1 with TRBJ2-7; either TRBD1 or TRBD2 may supply D (5 bases each). V shed 1 base and J shed 0 bases, with 13 bases lying between them. The CDR3 consists of 16 residues. Germline V gene lookup returns CDR1 MGHRA and CDR2 YSYEKL. The CDR3 protein is CASSQGALGTSYEQYF. CDR3 coding DNA: TGCGCCAGCAGCCAAGGGGCTCTTGGGACCTCCTACGAGCAGTACTTC.